A selection of T cell receptor beta chains follows, all from one sample in a study of blood T cell repertoires in COVID-19. The method was immunoSEQ multiplex PCR; TCRdb's version includes in-frame clones alone and lacks a portion of them. The profile covers 150,000 to 200,000 clones, with more than 70% appearing a single time and roughly 8.1% taken by the ten largest. What was sequenced was PBMCs or T cells enriched from blood (not recorded which). The receptor set was obtained from a woman aged 18-29 years who had recovered from COVID-19. Each CDR3 is given without its conserved first and last residue. The order of the fields is V gene, CDR3 protein.

v_call: TRBV28; cdr3_aa: ASTGDTQY
v_call: TRBV24-1; cdr3_aa: ACGGDAYNEQF
v_call: TRBV2; cdr3_aa: ASSYDSSEHGYT
v_call: TRBV28; cdr3_aa: ASSLSRDRVTEAF
v_call: TRBV4-1; cdr3_aa: ASSQPGTEAF
v_call: TRBV7-9; cdr3_aa: ASSLRGYEQY
v_call: TRBV7-9; cdr3_aa: ASSLGDRATYEQY
v_call: TRBV29-1; cdr3_aa: SVEDRQGWDYGYT
v_call: TRBV28; cdr3_aa: ASSFGTGIAF
v_call: TRBV27; cdr3_aa: ASSLLAGGNSEAF
v_call: TRBV29-1; cdr3_aa: SVVLDLTSGKGSGRETQY
v_call: TRBV9; cdr3_aa: ASSVVGTGLAKWANSPLH
v_call: TRBV30; cdr3_aa: AGWNGQGNGYT
v_call: TRBV6-1; cdr3_aa: ASSDRETDTQY
v_call: TRBV5-6; cdr3_aa: ASSLGRNNQPQH
v_call: TRBV6-5; cdr3_aa: AVRPGQGWETQY
v_call: TRBV10-2; cdr3_aa: ASSELSGELF
v_call: TRBV7-2; cdr3_aa: ASSLGGGFSYNEQF
v_call: TRBV28; cdr3_aa: ASSLVPHSNYEQF
v_call: TRBV10-2; cdr3_aa: ASGGQGHSGQPQH
v_call: TRBV27; cdr3_aa: ASSPQGAGELF
v_call: TRBV29-1; cdr3_aa: SVGRDFSGYT
v_call: TRBV24-1; cdr3_aa: ATSDPSSQGAIDTQY
v_call: TRBV4-1; cdr3_aa: ASSQTRLKLF
v_call: TRBV4-1; cdr3_aa: ASSQGLFSGRITPPREAF
v_call: TRBV11-3; cdr3_aa: ASSLRGGSTDTQY
v_call: TRBV28; cdr3_aa: ASSPLGSPLH
v_call: TRBV6-1; cdr3_aa: ASSEAYSFNSYEQY
v_call: TRBV11-2; cdr3_aa: ASGGWLALNTGELF
v_call: TRBV27; cdr3_aa: ASSPAFGTLYNSPLH
v_call: TRBV18; cdr3_aa: ASSPPEVADTQY
v_call: TRBV5-1; cdr3_aa: ASSLARSTNYGYT
v_call: TRBV19; cdr3_aa: ASSIAEGTEAF
v_call: TRBV29-1; cdr3_aa: SVESGQGYEQY
v_call: TRBV10-3; cdr3_aa: AISAQGADYGYT
v_call: TRBV2; cdr3_aa: ASSEDRASNQPQH
v_call: TRBV5-6; cdr3_aa: ASSRRQGTLGGYT
v_call: TRBV5-6; cdr3_aa: ASSLSSRYNEQF
v_call: TRBV18; cdr3_aa: ASSPPVATEAF
v_call: TRBV5-4; cdr3_aa: ASSQTSGDNEQF
v_call: TRBV4-1; cdr3_aa: ASSQEDTNQPQH
v_call: TRBV4-1; cdr3_aa: GTSGPGNTIY
v_call: TRBV6-5; cdr3_aa: ASSSGREDQPQH
v_call: TRBV18; cdr3_aa: ASKQGALGANVLT
v_call: TRBV18; cdr3_aa: ASSPGQGAFSTEAF
v_call: TRBV7-2; cdr3_aa: ASSLAGTGGAYSNQPQH
v_call: TRBV5-1; cdr3_aa: ASSKQGLAGGDEQF
v_call: TRBV7-9; cdr3_aa: ASSLAWRPEAF
v_call: TRBV6-5; cdr3_aa: ASGGSSPLH
v_call: TRBV25-1; cdr3_aa: ASSSRQGSTEAF